This T cell receptor (beta chain) came from a study of Ad26.COV2.S vaccination and SARS-CoV-2 variants. About the research overall: The authors gave Ad26.COV2.S intramuscularly, either once or twice 56 days apart. Study results and limitations: For non-spike TCRs, breadth in vaccine recipients resembled that in placebo recipients.

For this clone: What it binds is unknown.

The protocol was immunoSEQ multiplex PCR, while the TCRdb copy is restricted to in-frame clones and leaves out a portion. The sample holds under 550,000 clones, around 90% seen once. Trimming took off 2 bases at V and 4 bases at J, with 8 bases between the two ends. CDR1 GTSNPN and CDR2 SVGIG come from the germline V gene (reference sequence). The CDR3 spans 12 residues. Stated treatment: about 20 received Ad26.COV2.S at low or high dose, single or two shots; about 5 received placebo; per-sample allocation not given. Sampling was done on day 63 after the first vaccine or placebo injection. Donation came from an adult in Boston who was aged 18-55 years.

The receptor's source is a person between 18 and 60 years old who received the Ad26.COV2.S COVID-19 vaccine or a placebo. Here the sequenced sample was peripheral blood, taken in a trial of Ad26.COV2.S vaccine versus placebo. The rearrangement links TRBV30 to TRBJ1-2; weak D call: TRBD1 (6 bases). CDR3 bases: TGTGCCTGGAGTCCCAGGGGCTATGGCTACACCTTC. It encodes CAWSPRGYGYTF.